This passage covers 27 T cell receptor beta chains from one sample sequenced in a study of blood T cells in healthy people across ages. A J-beta primer mix and a sample-barcoded 5' primer were used in a second PCR of roughly 6 to 11 cycles. TCRdb processed the 5' RACE reads anew with MiXCR; each CDR3 protein has one entry. Of fewer than 900,000 distinct CDR3 sequences in the sample, around 46% were seen once. Input material: blood. These receptor sequences come from a woman in her sixties in good health.

This clonotype was counted many times. The chain combines TRBV4-1 with TRBJ2-7; 7 bases are shared with TRBD1. The CDR3 runs to 15 residues. The junction had 5 bases not matched to a gene; V was cut back by 1 base and J by 2 bases. Germline V lookup: CDR1 MGHRA, CDR2 YSYEKL. The CDR3 reads CASSQGLRGTYEQYF. CDR3 nucleotides: TGCGCCAGCAGCCAAGGTCTCAGGGGGACCTACGAGCAGTACTTC.

This clonotype was counted ten times or more. The V and J genes are TRBV10-3 and TRBJ2-5, with TRBD1 matching over 10 bases. J was trimmed by 5 bases and V by 6 bases; bases with no gene match: 0. Per germline, CDR1 ENHRY and CDR2 SYGVKD. The CDR3 spans 12 residues. The CDR3 protein is CAIRGQGETQYF. CDR3 nucleotide sequence: TGTGCCATCAGGGGACAGGGGGAGACCCAGTACTTC.

This clonotype was counted between two and nine times. The chain is built from TRBV3-1 and TRBJ2-1; D not certain. Trimming stripped 0 bases from V and 4 bases from J, with 19 bases between. Germline V gene data show CDR1 as LGHDT and CDR2 as YNNKEL (reference sequence). The CDR3 is made up of 18 amino acids. The CDR3 loop reads CASSQDSGGINPYNEQFF. Written as DNA, the CDR3 is TGTGCCAGCAGCCAAGATAGTGGTGGTATTAACCCTTACAATGAGCAGTTCTTC.

This clonotype was picked up many times. The chain is built from TRBV29-1 and TRBJ2-7; possibly TRBD2 for D (5 bases). The germline V gene encodes CDR1 SQVTM and CDR2 ANQGSEA. V lost 6 bases, J lost 2 bases, and 11 bases lay in between. CDR3 size: 12 residues. Here the CDR3 DNA reads TGCAGCGTAGGAGGTGAGGCCTACGAGCAGTACTTC. The encoded protein is CSVGGEAYEQYF.

This clonotype came up a few times. The junction departs from germline at one end; a sequencing error may be responsible. The chain joins TRBV7-2 to TRBJ1-1; TRBD1 matches 7 bases. Germline V gene lookup returns CDR1 SGHTA and CDR2 FQGNSA. CDR3 length equals 15 residues. In DNA form, the CDR3 reads TGTGCCAGCAGCATCACAGGGGAAACGAACACTGAGGCTTTCTTT. Translated, it gives CASSITGETNTEAFF.

The chain uses TRBV12-3 or TRBV12-4 and TRBJ2-3; tentative D call: TRBD1 (5 bases). This CDR3 has 13 residues. Trimming cost V 4 bases and J 4 bases, with 9 bases left between them. The CDR3 nucleotides read TGTGCCAGCAGTTCCTCAGGGTCAGATACGCAGTATTTT. Translated, it gives CASSSSGSDTQYF.

In its sample, this clonotype was seen a few times. This sequence joins TRBV20-1 and TRBJ1-2; perhaps TRBD1 as D (6 bases). The CDR3 runs to 16 residues. Germline CDR1 is DFQATT and CDR2 is SNEGSKA (reference sequence). Trimming cost V 4 bases and J 4 bases, with 22 bases left between them. The CDR3 nucleotides are TGCAGTGCTAACCCCGCTATTTCGGGGGCCAGCTATGGCTACACCTTC. It specifies CSANPAISGASYGYTF.

The V gene is TRBV28, the J gene TRBJ1-5, with TRBD1 as a possible D gene (6 bases). The CDR3 consists of 16 residues. The V end lost 4 bases, the J end lost 2 bases, and 15 bases lay between the germline ends. Germline CDR1 and CDR2: MDHEN and SYDVKM. The CDR3 nucleotides read TGTGCCAGCAGTTCAGGGGAAGGGGTAGGCAATCAGCCCCAGCATTTT. Residues: CASSSGEGVGNQPQHF.

The V call is TRBV7-6, the J call TRBJ2-2, with D perhaps TRBD1 (6 bases). V was clipped by 8 bases and J by 0 bases, with 13 bases between them. The germline CDR1 and CDR2 sequences are SGHVS and FNYEAQ. The CDR3 is 15 residues long. CDR3 nucleotides: TGTGCCAGCGGCCTAGGGGGAGCGAACACCGGGGAGCTGTTTTTT. Its translation is CASGLGGANTGELFF.

This clonotype was recorded a few times. The CDR3 protein is CASSLQGMGGEQFF. CDR3 sequence (DNA): TGCGCCAGCAGCTTGCAGGGGATGGGGGGTGAGCAGTTCTTC. The rearrangement links TRBV5-1 to TRBJ2-1, with D perhaps being TRBD1 or TRBD2 (6 bases each). CDR3 length: 14 residues. The V end was cut by 1 base, the J end by 9 bases, with 14 bases between. In germline, CDR1 is SGHRS, CDR2 YFSETQ.

The chain links TRBV11-2 to TRBJ2-3, with no clear D. The CDR3 has 13 amino acids. V lost 4 bases and J 9 bases, leaving 14 bases between the germline ends. CDR1 is SGHAT and CDR2 is FQNNGV in the germline V gene. CDR3 sequence reads: CASSSHTAETQYF. As DNA, the CDR3 is TGTGCCAGCAGCTCCCATACGGCGGAGACGCAGTATTTT.

The chain has TRBV18 and TRBJ2-5, with 14 bases matching TRBD2. Germline V gene sequence: CDR1 KGHSH, CDR2 LQKENI. Trimming cost V 4 bases and J 5 bases; bases outside gene matches: 15. The CDR3 has 19 residues. The CDR3 loop reads CASSLNRGLAGAPKETQYF. CDR3 DNA: TGTGCCAGCTCACTCAACAGGGGACTAGCGGGAGCCCCAAAGGAGACCCAGTACTTC.

The chain links TRBV28 to TRBJ1-4; 8 bases line up with TRBD1. The CDR3 spans 15 residues. Germline V gene sequence: CDR1 MDHEN, CDR2 SYDVKM. V was pared by 10 bases and J by 4 bases, with 11 bases of the junction left unmatched. The CDR3 reads CANINRGSGNEKLFF. The CDR3 region has the DNA TGTGCCAACATAAACAGGGGGTCGGGTAATGAAAAACTGTTTTTT.

This clonotype occurred a few times. This sequence joins TRBV3-1 and TRBJ2-3; D assignment may be TRBD1 or TRBD2 (7 bases each). CDR3 length equals 16 residues. The V gene's germline CDR1 is LGHDT and CDR2 YNNKEL (reference sequence). The germline V and J ends were trimmed by 0 bases and 2 bases, with 12 bases remaining between them. The CDR3 DNA is TGTGCCAGCAGCCAAGATCCAGGGGGGGCCACAGATACGCAGTATTTT. This encodes CASSQDPGGATDTQYF.

This rearrangement joins TRBV10-3 to TRBJ2-1, with TRBD1 as a possible D gene (5 bases). V dropped 7 bases and J dropped 9 bases, with 16 bases sitting between them. This CDR3 is built from 13 residues. Looked up from germline, CDR1 is ENHRY and CDR2 is SYGVKD. Written as DNA, the CDR3 is TGTGCCATCAACCAGGGCACTTGGGGTGAGCAGTTCTTC. Protein: CAINQGTWGEQFF.

This clonotype was seen just once. V gene TRBV4-1 combines with J gene TRBJ1-2; no definite D call. The CDR3 consists of 14 residues. CDR1 is MGHRA, CDR2 YSYEKL, per germline. V dropped 2 bases and J dropped 1 base, with 8 bases sitting between them. CDR3 bases: TGCGCCAGCAGCCAACAGGAGATTAACTATGGCTACACCTTC. Translating it yields CASSQQEINYGYTF.

The chain has TRBV7-2 and TRBJ2-1; D unresolved. CDR1 and CDR2 (germline): SGHTA, FQGNSA. V lost 4 bases and J 0 bases, leaving 16 bases between the germline ends. The CDR3 is 17 residues long. The CDR3 loop reads CASSWAFPGSSYNEQFF. CDR3 in DNA: TGTGCCAGCAGCTGGGCGTTTCCGGGCAGCTCCTACAATGAGCAGTTCTTC. Using reference TRBV7-2 and TRBJ2-1 for the parts outside the CDR3, the full variable domain is GAGVSQSPSNKVTEKGKDVELRCDPISGHTALYWYRQSLGQGLEFLIYFQGNSAPDKSGLPSDRFSAERTGGSVSTLTIQRTQQEDSAVYLCASSWAFPGSSYNEQFFGPGTRLTVL.

The chain is built from TRBV28 and TRBJ2-3; no clear D. Germline CDR1 MDHEN, CDR2 SYDVKM. With 2 bases removed from V and 3 bases from J, the gap between germline ends came to 6 bases. This CDR3 spans 13 amino acids. CDR3 in DNA: TGTGCCAGCAGTTTAGATCAAACAGATACGCAGTATTTT. This translates into CASSLDQTDTQYF.

This rearrangement joins TRBV7-2 to TRBJ2-7; 7 positions agree with TRBD2. The CDR3 is 16 amino acids. Germline lookup yields CDR1 SGHTA and CDR2 FQGNSA. Trimming at V came to 2 bases and at J to 1 base, leaving 8 bases not matched to a gene. CDR3 DNA sequence: TGTGCCAGCAGCTTACGCTCGTGGGGAGGGTCCTACGAGCAGTACTTC. It is translated as CASSLRSWGGSYEQYF. Full variable domain (outside the CDR3, taken from reference TRBV7-2 and TRBJ2-7): GAGVSQSPSNKVTEKGKDVELRCDPISGHTALYWYRQSLGQGLEFLIYFQGNSAPDKSGLPSDRFSAERTGGSVSTLTIQRTQQEDSAVYLCASSLRSWGGSYEQYFGPGTRLTVT.

V and J are TRBV2 and TRBJ2-3; D perhaps matches TRBD2 (5 bases). Trimming removed 2 bases from V and 1 base from J, with 13 bases in between. CDR1 and CDR2 (germline): SNHLY, FYNNEI. The length of the CDR3 is 16 residues. CDR3 protein: CASSERLAIGTDTQYF. The CDR3 nucleotides are TGTGCCAGCAGTGAAAGGCTAGCAATCGGCACAGATACGCAGTATTTT.

As regards this clonotype: Compared with germline, one end of the junction differs, possibly owing to a read error. The chain carries TRBV9 and TRBJ1-2; D remains unclear. CDR1 is SGDLS and CDR2 is YYNGEE in the germline V gene. CDR3 length equals 14 residues. The CDR3 sequence: CASSGAGQNYGDTF. The CDR3 DNA sequence: TGTGCCAGCAGCGGGGCAGGCCAGAACTATGGCGACACCTTC.

The chain recombines TRBV7-2 with TRBJ2-7; 12 bases fit TRBD2. The J call may be mistaken, given a closer DNA end match to TRBJ2-5. The CDR3 length is 14 residues. The germline V gene encodes CDR1 SGHTA and CDR2 FQGNSA. The CDR3 bases are TGTGCCAGCAAAAGGACTAGCGGGGCGGAGACCCAGTACTTC. It codes for CASKRTSGAETQYF.

The gene calls are TRBV20-1 and TRBJ1-2, with D possibly matching TRBD1 (5 bases). Trimming took 4 bases from V and 6 from J, leaving 21 bases between them. The V gene's germline CDR1 is DFQATT and CDR2 SNEGSKA (reference sequence). This CDR3 has 15 residues. In nucleotides, the CDR3 is TGCAGTGCTATGGGAGCGGGGCAGGGAGTTGATGGCTACACCTTC. Residues: CSAMGAGQGVDGYTF.

The gene calls are TRBV7-3 and TRBJ1-2; D uncertain. The length of the CDR3 is 14 residues. Deletions cut 5 bases from V and 0 bases from J, with 10 bases between. Germline V gene data show CDR1 as SGHTA and CDR2 as FQGTGA. The CDR3 sequence is CASSPLTANYGYTF. In nucleotides, the CDR3 is TGTGCCAGCAGCCCCCTCACGGCTAACTATGGCTACACCTTC.

This clonotype showed up just once. This chain joins TRBV27 and TRBJ2-7; perhaps TRBD1 as D (6 bases). The V end lost 6 bases, the J end lost 3 bases, and 18 bases lay between the germline ends. The CDR3 loop spans 15 amino acids. Germline lookup yields CDR1 MNHEY and CDR2 SMNVEV (reference sequence). The CDR3 sequence is CASSPHRAGVYEQYF. The CDR3 bases are TGTGCCAGCAGCCCCCACAGGGCAGGGGTCTACGAGCAGTACTTC.

This rearrangement joins TRBV5-1 to TRBJ1-2; 7 nucleotides agree with TRBD1. CDR1 and CDR2 (germline): SGHRS, YFSETQ. J was trimmed by 8 bases and V by 1 base; bases with no gene match: 14. The CDR3 loop spans 16 amino acids. CDR3 nucleotides: TGCGCCAGCAGCTTGTCTCGAGGGGGCGAGAGCGAAGGCTACACCTTC. Its translation is CASSLSRGGESEGYTF.

The chain joins TRBV5-5 to TRBJ1-1, with a weak D call TRBD1 (6 bases). CDR3 length: 14 residues. V lost 0 bases and J 5 bases, leaving 11 bases between the germline ends. Germline values: CDR1 SGHKS, CDR2 YYEKEE (reference sequence). In DNA form, the CDR3 reads TGTGCCAGCAGCTTGGATCAGGGGAGGACTGAAGCTTTCTTT. Protein sequence: CASSLDQGRTEAFF.